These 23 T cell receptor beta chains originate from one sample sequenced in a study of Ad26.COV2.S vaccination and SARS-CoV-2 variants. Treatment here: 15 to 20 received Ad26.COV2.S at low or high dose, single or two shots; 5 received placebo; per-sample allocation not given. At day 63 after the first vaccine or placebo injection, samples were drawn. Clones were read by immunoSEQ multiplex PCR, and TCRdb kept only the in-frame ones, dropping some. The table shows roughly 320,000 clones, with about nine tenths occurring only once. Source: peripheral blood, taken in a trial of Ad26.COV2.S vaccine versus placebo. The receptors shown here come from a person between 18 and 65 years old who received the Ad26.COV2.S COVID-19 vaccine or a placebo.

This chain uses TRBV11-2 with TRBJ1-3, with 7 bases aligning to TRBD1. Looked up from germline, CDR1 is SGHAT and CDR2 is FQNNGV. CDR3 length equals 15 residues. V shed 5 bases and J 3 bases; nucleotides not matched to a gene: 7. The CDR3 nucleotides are TGTGCCAGCAGCCCGGACAGGTCGCGTGGAAACACCATATATTTT. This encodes CASSPDRSRGNTIYF.

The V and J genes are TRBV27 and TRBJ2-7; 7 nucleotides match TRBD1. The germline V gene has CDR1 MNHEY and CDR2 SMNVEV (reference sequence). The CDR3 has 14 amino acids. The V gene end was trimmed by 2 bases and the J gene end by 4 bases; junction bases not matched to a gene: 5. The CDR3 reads CASSLNRGQYEQYF. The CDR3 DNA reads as TGTGCCAGCAGTTTAAACAGGGGACAGTACGAGCAGTACTTC.

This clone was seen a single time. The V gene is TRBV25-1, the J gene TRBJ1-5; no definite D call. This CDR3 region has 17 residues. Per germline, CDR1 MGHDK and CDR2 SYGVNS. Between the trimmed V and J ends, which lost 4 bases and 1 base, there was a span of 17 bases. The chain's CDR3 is CASSVRHPIFSNQPQHF. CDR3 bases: TGTGCCAGCAGTGTTCGGCACCCCATTTTCAGCAATCAGCCCCAGCATTTT.

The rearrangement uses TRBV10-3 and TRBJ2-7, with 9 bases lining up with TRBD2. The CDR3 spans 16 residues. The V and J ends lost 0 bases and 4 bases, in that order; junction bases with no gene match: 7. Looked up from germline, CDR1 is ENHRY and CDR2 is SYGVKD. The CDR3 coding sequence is TGTGCCATCAGTGAGTCTCAGCGGGGGGCCGTATACGAGCAGTACTTC. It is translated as CAISESQRGAVYEQYF.

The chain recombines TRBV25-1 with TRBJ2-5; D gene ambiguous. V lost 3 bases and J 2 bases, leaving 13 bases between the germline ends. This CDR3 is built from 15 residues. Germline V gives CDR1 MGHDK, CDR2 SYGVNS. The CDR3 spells CASSDYAGPQETQYF. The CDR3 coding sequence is TGTGCCAGCAGTGACTACGCCGGGCCACAAGAGACCCAGTACTTC.

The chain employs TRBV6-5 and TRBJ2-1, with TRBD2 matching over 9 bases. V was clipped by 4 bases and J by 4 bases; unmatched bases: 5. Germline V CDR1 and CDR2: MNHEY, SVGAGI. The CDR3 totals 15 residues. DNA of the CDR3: TGTGCCAGCAGTTTGAGCGGGGGGCTTTACAATGAGCAGTTCTTC. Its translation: CASSLSGGLYNEQFF.

The DNA of the CDR3 is TGTGCCAGCAGCCGCCTAGGATACTTCTACGAGCAGTACTTC. This translates into CASSRLGYFYEQYF. The chain has TRBV3-1 (or the pseudogene TRBV3-2) and TRBJ2-7; D remains ambiguous. The CDR3 covers 14 residues. With 4 bases removed from V and 3 bases from J, the gap between germline ends came to 13 bases. Germline V gene lookup returns CDR1 LGHDT and CDR2 YNNKEL (reference sequence).

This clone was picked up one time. CDR3 bases: TGTGCCAGCAGCGGGACTAGCGGGGGCACCGGGGAGCTGTTTTTT. Protein: CASSGTSGGTGELFF. The chain combines TRBV6-5 with TRBJ2-2, with 14 positions matching TRBD2. Germline CDR1 is MNHEY and CDR2 is SVGAGI. Trimming at V came to 6 bases and at J to 4 bases, leaving 1 base not matched to a gene. This CDR3 comprises 15 residues.

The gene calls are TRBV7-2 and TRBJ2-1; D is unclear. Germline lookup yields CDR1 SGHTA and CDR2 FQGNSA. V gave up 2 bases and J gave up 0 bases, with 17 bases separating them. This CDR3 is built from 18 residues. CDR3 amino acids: CASSLQSGIPSSYNEQFF. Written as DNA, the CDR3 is TGTGCCAGCAGCTTACAGAGTGGCATCCCAAGCTCCTACAATGAGCAGTTCTTC.

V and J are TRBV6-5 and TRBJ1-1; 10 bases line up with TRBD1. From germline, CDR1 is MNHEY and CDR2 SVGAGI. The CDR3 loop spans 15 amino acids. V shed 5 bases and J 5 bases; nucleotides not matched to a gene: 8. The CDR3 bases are TGTGCCAGCAGTCCCCCGACAGGGGGCGGAACTGAAGCTTTCTTT. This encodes CASSPPTGGGTEAFF.

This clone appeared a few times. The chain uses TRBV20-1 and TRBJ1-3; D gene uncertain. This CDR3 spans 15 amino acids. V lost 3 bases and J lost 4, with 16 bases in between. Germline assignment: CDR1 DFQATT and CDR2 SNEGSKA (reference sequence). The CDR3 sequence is CSASENPGPGNTIYF. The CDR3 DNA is TGCAGTGCTAGTGAAAACCCGGGCCCCGGAAACACCATATATTTT.

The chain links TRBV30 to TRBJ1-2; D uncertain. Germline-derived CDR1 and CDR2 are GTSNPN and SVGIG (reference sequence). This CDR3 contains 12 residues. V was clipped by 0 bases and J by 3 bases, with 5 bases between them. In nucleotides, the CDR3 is TGTGCCTGGAGTGTATCTCACTATGGCTACACCTTC. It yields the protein CAWSVSHYGYTF.

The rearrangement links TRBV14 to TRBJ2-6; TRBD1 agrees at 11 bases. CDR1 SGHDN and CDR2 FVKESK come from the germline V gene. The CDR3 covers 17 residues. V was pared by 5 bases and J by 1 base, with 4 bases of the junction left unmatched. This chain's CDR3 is CASSTDRGRSGANVLTF. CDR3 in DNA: TGTGCCAGCAGCACGGACAGGGGGCGGTCTGGGGCCAACGTCCTGACTTTC.

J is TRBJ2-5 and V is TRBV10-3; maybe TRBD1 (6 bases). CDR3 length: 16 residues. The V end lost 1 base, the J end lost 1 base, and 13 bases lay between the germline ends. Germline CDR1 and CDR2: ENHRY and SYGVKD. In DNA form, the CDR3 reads TGTGCCATCAGTGAGTTCCTGGACAGATCCCAAGAGACCCAGTACTTC. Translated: CAISEFLDRSQETQYF.

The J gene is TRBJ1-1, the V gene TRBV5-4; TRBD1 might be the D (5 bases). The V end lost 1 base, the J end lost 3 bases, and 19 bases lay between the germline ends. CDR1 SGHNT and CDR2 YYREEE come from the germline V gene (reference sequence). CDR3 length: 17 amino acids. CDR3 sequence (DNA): TGTGCCAGCAGCTTGAGATTTGGAAGGACGGGGGACACTGAAGCTTTCTTT. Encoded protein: CASSLRFGRTGDTEAFF.

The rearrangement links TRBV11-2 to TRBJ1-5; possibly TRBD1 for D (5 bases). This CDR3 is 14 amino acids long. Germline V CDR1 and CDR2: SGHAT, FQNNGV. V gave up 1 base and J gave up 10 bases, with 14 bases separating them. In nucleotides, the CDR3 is TGTGCCAGCAGCTTAGGGGGGATGGCGGAACCCCAGCATTTT. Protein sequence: CASSLGGMAEPQHF.

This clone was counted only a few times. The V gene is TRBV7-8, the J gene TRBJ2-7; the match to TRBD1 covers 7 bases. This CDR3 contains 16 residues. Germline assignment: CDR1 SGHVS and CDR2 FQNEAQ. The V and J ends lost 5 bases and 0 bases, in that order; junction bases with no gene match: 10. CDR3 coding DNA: TGTGCCAGCAGCCCCCGGGACAGCAAAATCTCCTACGAGCAGTACTTC. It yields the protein CASSPRDSKISYEQYF.

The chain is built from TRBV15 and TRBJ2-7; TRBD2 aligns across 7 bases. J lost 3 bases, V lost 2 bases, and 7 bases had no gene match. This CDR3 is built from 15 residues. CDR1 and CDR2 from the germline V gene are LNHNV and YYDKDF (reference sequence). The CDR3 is CATSRLGGGNYEQYF. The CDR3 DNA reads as TGTGCCACCAGCAGATTGGGCGGGGGAAACTACGAGCAGTACTTC. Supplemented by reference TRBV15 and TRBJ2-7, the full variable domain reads DAMVIQNPRYQVTQFGKPVTLSCSQTLNHNVMYWYQQKSSQAPKLLFHYYDKDFNNEADTPDNFQSRRPNTSFCFLDIRSPGLGDTAMYLCATSRLGGGNYEQYFGPGTRLTVT.

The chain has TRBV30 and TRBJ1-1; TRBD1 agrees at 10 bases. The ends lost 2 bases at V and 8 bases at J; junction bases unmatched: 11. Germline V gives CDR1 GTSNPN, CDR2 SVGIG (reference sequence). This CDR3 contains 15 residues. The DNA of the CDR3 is TGTGCCTGGAGTCCATACGGGACAGGGGCTGGAGAAGCTTTCTTT. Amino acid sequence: CAWSPYGTGAGEAFF.

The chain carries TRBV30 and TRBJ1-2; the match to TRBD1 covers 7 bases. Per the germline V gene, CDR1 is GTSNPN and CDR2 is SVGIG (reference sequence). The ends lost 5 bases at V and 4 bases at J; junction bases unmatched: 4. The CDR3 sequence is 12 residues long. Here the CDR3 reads CAWGTGAYGYTF. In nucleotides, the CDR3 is TGTGCCTGGGGCACAGGGGCCTATGGCTACACCTTC. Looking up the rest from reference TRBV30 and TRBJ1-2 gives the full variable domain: SQTIHQWPATLVQPVGSPLSLECTVEGTSNPNLYWYRQAAGRGLQLLFYSVGIGQISSEVPQNLSASRPQDRQFILSSKKLLLSDSGFYLCAWGTGAYGYTFGSGTRLTVV.

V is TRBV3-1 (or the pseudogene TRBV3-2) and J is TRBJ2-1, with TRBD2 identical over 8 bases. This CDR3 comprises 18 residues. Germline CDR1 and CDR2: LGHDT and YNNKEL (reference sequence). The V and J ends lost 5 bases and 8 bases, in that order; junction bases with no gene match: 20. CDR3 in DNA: TGTGCCAGCAGCTACCGTAATCCGGGACTAGGTATTTCCGATGAGCAGTTCTTC. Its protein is CASSYRNPGLGISDEQFF.

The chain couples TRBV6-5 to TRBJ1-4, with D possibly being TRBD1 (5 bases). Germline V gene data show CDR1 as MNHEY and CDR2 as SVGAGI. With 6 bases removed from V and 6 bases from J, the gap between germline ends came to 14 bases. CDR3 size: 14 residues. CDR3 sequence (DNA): TGTGCCAGCAGAATTGGGGGAAGGGATGAAAAACTGTTTTTT. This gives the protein CASRIGGRDEKLFF.

The CDR3 reads CSASGTIIGELFF. CDR3 coding DNA: TGCAGTGCTAGTGGGACAATCATCGGGGAGCTGTTTTTT. The chain employs TRBV20-1 and TRBJ2-2, with D perhaps TRBD1 (6 bases). The CDR3 runs to 13 residues. Trimming shortened V by 3 bases and J by 7 bases, and 12 bases separated the two germline ends. Germline values: CDR1 DFQATT, CDR2 SNEGSKA (reference sequence).